Following are 24 T cell receptor beta chains from one sample sequenced in a study of T cell clonality in common variable immunodeficiency. Libraries were prepared by immunoSEQ multiplex PCR; TCRdb keeps only in-frame clonotypes and omits some of them. Recorded here are approximately 34,000 clones, with no singletons, and the ten leading clones hold approximately 1%. Sequencing was done on a sample of peripheral blood mononuclear cells. These receptors came from a person aged 18 to 70 in good health.

This clone was counted at least ten times. The CDR3 bases that were read are TGTGCCAGCAGCTTTCGACCGGGACAGCAAGAGACC. This sequence encodes CASSFRPGQQET. The full CDR3 protein reads CASSFRPGQQETQYF. This sequence joins TRBV7-2 and TRBJ2-5; 7 bases agree with TRBD1. From the germline J gene comes the end of the CDR3, since the read stops 3 residues before it. This CDR3 spans 15 amino acids. The ends lost 3 bases at V and 2 bases at J; junction bases unmatched: 6. Germline CDR1 is SGHTA and CDR2 is FQGNSA.

This clone was recorded many times. Coverage ceases 3 residues before the CDR3 finishes, and the germline J gene fills in the end. V gene TRBV20-1 combines with J gene TRBJ2-5; the match to TRBD1 covers 8 bases. Germline CDR1 DFQATT, CDR2 SNEGSKA (reference sequence). V was pared by 2 bases and J by 2 bases, with 4 bases of the junction left unmatched. CDR3 size: 14 residues. The CDR3 spells CSARQGTGQETQYF. Partial CDR3 DNA: TGCAGTGCTAGACAGGGGACAGGACAAGAGACC.

This clone has a count of ten or more. The DNA ends 3 residues before the CDR3 does, and the rest of the CDR3 is filled in from the germline J gene. The chain has TRBV19 and TRBJ1-6; 9 bases are a match to TRBD1. Per germline, CDR1 LNHDA and CDR2 SQIVND (reference sequence). V lost 6 bases and J lost 8; bases outside the gene matches: 11. The CDR3 is 16 residues long. CDR3 region: CASSVGDRVGDSPLHF. Incomplete CDR3 DNA: TGTGCCAGTAGCGTGGGGGACAGGGTAGGCGATTCACCC.

This clone was seen at least ten times. The CDR3 goes on 3 residues after the read ends, and that part is filled in from the germline J gene. The J gene is TRBJ2-1, the V gene TRBV20-1; 8 positions match TRBD2. Unmatched junction bases numbered 10, after V lost 3 bases and J lost 6 bases. This CDR3 has 15 amino acids. Germline lookup yields CDR1 DFQATT and CDR2 SNEGSKA (reference sequence). The chain's CDR3 is CSASPSGSRGNEQFF. The sequenced part of the CDR3 DNA is TGCAGTGCTAGCCCCAGCGGGAGTCGTGGCAATGAG.

This clone was seen ten or more times. Sequencing ends 3 residues short of the CDR3 end; the germline J gene provides the rest. The V call is TRBV20-1, the J call TRBJ1-2; possibly TRBD1 for D (5 bases). V lost 7 bases, J lost 6 bases, and 12 bases lay in between. Per germline, CDR1 DFQATT and CDR2 SNEGSKA (reference sequence). The CDR3 runs 11 residues. The CDR3 protein is CSGGTNDGYTF. CDR3 bases read: TGCAGTGGCGGGACTAATGATGGC.

This clone was found a few times. One end of the junction is discordant with germline, which a read error may explain. Coverage ceases 3 residues before the CDR3 finishes, and the germline J gene fills in the end. This rearrangement joins TRBV7-9 to TRBJ1-1, with D uncertain. Germline V gene sequence: CDR1 SEHNR, CDR2 FQNEAQ (reference sequence). The CDR3 runs 12 residues. The sequenced CDR3 bases are TGTTCCAGCAGCTCTATCAGACTGGAA. This gives the protein CSSSSIRLE. The CDR3 in its entirety is CSSSSIRLEAFF. The variable domain in full, completed from reference TRBV7-9 and TRBJ1-1, reads DTGVSQNPRHKITKRGQNVTFRCDPISEHNRLYWYRQTLGQGPEFLTYFQNEAQLEKSRLLSDRFSAERPKGSFSTLEIQRTEQGDSAMYLCSSSSIRLEAFFGQGTRLTVV.

This clone has a count of ten or more. The read is 3 residues too short to cover the CDR3 end, so that end is filled in from the germline J gene. The chain recombines TRBV19 with TRBJ1-3; the match to TRBD1 covers 8 bases. Losses at the gene ends were 3 bases for V and 4 bases for J; bases not matched to a gene: 14. Germline lookup yields CDR1 LNHDA and CDR2 SQIVND (reference sequence). There are 18 residues in the CDR3. The CDR3 DNA, read in part, is TGTGCCAGTAGTATGGAGGGTGACAGGGGAAAGTCCGGAAACACC. Protein: CASSMEGDRGKSGNT. The CDR3, in full, reads CASSMEGDRGKSGNTIYF.

This clone was detected many times. The CDR3 end is not reached by the read, which stops 3 residues before it; the germline J gene fills it in. The rearrangement links TRBV7-6 to TRBJ2-3; 11 nucleotides match TRBD2. The CDR3 extends over 15 amino acids. Germline V lookup: CDR1 SGHVS, CDR2 FNYEAQ. Trimming at V came to 1 base and at J to 7 bases, leaving 4 bases not matched to a gene. The DNA read from the CDR3 is TGTGCCAGCAGCTTAGGACTAGCGGGATTGAATACG. Encoded protein: CASSLGLAGLNT. Given in full, the CDR3 is CASSLGLAGLNTQYF.

This clone was detected many times. The read gets to within 3 residues of the CDR3 end, and the germline J gene fills in the rest. The gene calls are TRBV19 and TRBJ1-5; the D is unclear. Per germline, CDR1 LNHDA and CDR2 SQIVND (reference sequence). V was pared by 3 bases and J by 4 bases, with 7 bases between. The CDR3 runs 13 residues. The covered CDR3 bases are TGTGCCAGTAGTATTGTAGGGAATCAGCCC. Its protein product is CASSIVGNQP. The CDR3, in full, reads CASSIVGNQPQHF. Drawing the rest from reference TRBV19 and TRBJ1-5, the complete variable domain is DGGITQSPKYLFRKEGQNVTLSCEQNLNHDAMYWYRQDPGQGLRLIYYSQIVNDFQKGDIAEGYSVSREKKESFPLTVTSAQKNPTAFYLCASSIVGNQPQHFGDGTRLSIL.

This clone ranks as medium-sized. The read gets to within 3 residues of the CDR3 end, and the germline J gene fills in the rest. This chain joins TRBV20-1 and TRBJ2-5; 13 bases map to TRBD2. The J segment lost 5 bases and the V segment lost 6 bases, leaving 15 bases of the junction unmatched. Germline V gene sequence: CDR1 DFQATT, CDR2 SNEGSKA (reference sequence). The CDR3 has 17 amino acids. This chain's CDR3 is CSAKEGLAGALRETQYF. CDR3 DNA (partial): TGCAGTGCGAAAGAAGGACTAGCGGGAGCGCTGCGGGAGACC.

This clone showed up many times. The CDR3 goes on 3 residues after the read ends, and that part is filled in from the germline J gene. The V call is TRBV7-3, the J call TRBJ1-2, with TRBD1 as a possible D gene (5 bases). The CDR3 sequence is 14 residues long. CDR1 is SGHTA and CDR2 is FQGTGA in the germline V gene. The V and J ends lost 5 bases and 7 bases respectively, with 17 bases between them. CDR3 amino acids: CASSPVAGGSGYTF. CDR3 DNA, as far as it was read: TGTGCCAGCAGCCCAGTCGCCGGGGGTAGTGGC. The full variable domain, completed using reference TRBV7-3 and TRBJ1-2, is GAGVSQTPSNKVTEKGKYVELRCDPISGHTALYWYRQSLGQGPEFLIYFQGTGAADDSGLPNDRFFAVRPEGSVSTLKIQRTERGDSAVYLCASSPVAGGSGYTFGSGTRLTVV.

This clone was found many times. The read halts 3 residues ahead of the CDR3 end, with the missing end drawn from the germline J gene. This chain links TRBV20-1 with TRBJ2-7; tentatively, D is TRBD1 (5 bases). CDR3 size: 13 residues. V lost 1 base and J 2 bases, leaving 9 bases between the germline ends. The germline CDR1 and CDR2 sequences are DFQATT and SNEGSKA (reference sequence). The CDR3 loop reads CSARVPTAYEQYF. The sequenced part of the CDR3 DNA is TGCAGTGCTAGAGTCCCGACAGCCTACGAG.

In regard to this clone: The observed sequence ends 3 residues before the CDR3 terminus, with the missing tail filled in from the germline J gene. The gene calls are TRBV20-1 and TRBJ2-7, with 7 bases lining up with TRBD1. With 4 bases clipped from V and 2 bases from J, the junction kept 5 bases outside the gene matches. The CDR3 totals 13 residues. CDR1 and CDR2 (germline): DFQATT, SNEGSKA (reference sequence). Partial CDR3 DNA: TGCAGTGCTATACAGGGGATCCCCTACGAG. Amino acid sequence: CSAIQGIPYE. The CDR3 as a whole reads CSAIQGIPYEQYF.

This clone was seen ten or more times. The read terminates 3 residues before the CDR3 end, so the remaining end is supplied by the germline J gene. The rearrangement uses TRBV5-1 and TRBJ1-4; 11 bases align to TRBD1. In germline, CDR1 is SGHRS, CDR2 YFSETQ. CDR3 length equals 14 residues. The V and J ends lost 4 bases and 7 bases, in that order; junction bases with no gene match: 3. The part of the CDR3 DNA that was read is TGCGCCAGCAGCCGGGACAGGGGGACTGAAAAA. The encoded protein is CASSRDRGTEK. The entire CDR3 protein reads CASSRDRGTEKLFF.

This clone has at least ten counts. Just one base apart from a much larger clone, this may be a read error. Coverage ceases 3 residues before the CDR3 finishes, and the germline J gene fills in the end. The chain has TRBV12-3 or TRBV12-4 and TRBJ2-3; D gene uncertain. The length of the CDR3 is 15 residues. Partial CDR3 DNA: TGTGCCAGCAGTTTTTCCCGGTCTTACACAGATGCG. Protein product: CASSFSRSYTDA. The complete CDR3 protein is CASSFSRSYTDAQYF.

This clone has just a few counts. Coverage ceases 3 residues before the CDR3 finishes, and the germline J gene fills in the end. The chain has TRBV6-2 or TRBV6-3 and TRBJ2-1, with 8 nucleotides matching TRBD1. V lost 9 bases, J lost 7 bases, and 20 bases stayed unmatched. The CDR3 has 17 residues. The germline V gene encodes CDR1 MNHEY and CDR2 SVGEGT. CDR3 in amino acids: CASKTYPRDRSWNEQFF. CDR3 bases read: TGTGCCAGTAAGACTTACCCGCGGGACAGGTCGTGGAATGAG.

At least ten counts were recorded for this clone. Read coverage stops 3 residues before the CDR3 terminus; the germline J gene supplies the remainder. V usage is TRBV6-1 and J usage is TRBJ2-7; D uncertain. Trimming left V 2 bases short and J 0 bases short, with 11 bases between. The CDR3 spans 15 residues. Germline assignment: CDR1 MNHNS and CDR2 SASEGT. The part of the CDR3 DNA that was read is TGTGCCAGCAGTGAATTAGTCATCCGCTCCTACGAG. Its protein is CASSELVIRSYE. The CDR3 in its entirety is CASSELVIRSYEQYF.

This clone was detected ten times or more. Sequencing ends 3 residues short of the CDR3 end; the germline J gene provides the rest. The rearrangement uses TRBV4-1 and TRBJ1-4, with D possibly being TRBD1 (5 bases). With 0 bases removed from V and 5 bases from J, the gap between germline ends came to 16 bases. Germline V gene lookup returns CDR1 MGHRA and CDR2 YSYEKL. This CDR3 region has 17 residues. CDR3 DNA, as far as it was read: TGCGCCAGCAGCCAAGAAATCGGGGGAACGGGGAATGAAAAA. Its protein is CASSQEIGGTGNEK. The CDR3 in its entirety is CASSQEIGGTGNEKLFF.

Many counts were recorded for this clone. The CDR3 end is not reached by the read, which stops 3 residues before it; the germline J gene fills it in. The chain is built from TRBV9 and TRBJ2-1; TRBD2 matches at 13 bases. Germline CDR1 SGDLS, CDR2 YYNGEE. After removal of 4 bases from V and 4 bases from J, the junction contained 11 bases not matched to a gene. This CDR3 contains 18 residues. The CDR3 loop reads CASSLHGLAGALYNEQFF. CDR3 bases read: TGTGCCAGCAGCCTCCACGGACTAGCGGGAGCGTTGTACAATGAG. Using reference TRBV9 and TRBJ2-1 for the parts outside the CDR3, the full variable domain is DSGVTQTPKHLITATGQRVTLRCSPRSGDLSVYWYQQSLDQGLQFLIQYYNGEERAKGNILERFSAQQFPDLHSELNLSSLELGDSALYFCASSLHGLAGALYNEQFFGPGTRLTVL.

This clone has ten or more counts. The read gets to within 3 residues of the CDR3 end, and the germline J gene fills in the rest. The J gene is TRBJ2-2, the V gene TRBV5-1; 7 bases fit TRBD1. V lost 4 bases, J lost 0 bases, and 6 bases stayed unmatched. Germline values: CDR1 SGHRS, CDR2 YFSETQ. CDR3 length: 16 amino acids. The CDR3 protein is CASSVRTGSNTGELFF. The covered CDR3 bases are TGCGCCAGCAGCGTTAGGACAGGATCGAACACCGGGGAG.

This clone was observed at least ten times. The read falls 3 residues short of the CDR3 end, and the missing part is taken from the germline J gene. The J gene is TRBJ2-3, the V gene TRBV19, with 10 bases identical to TRBD2. Germline CDR1 is LNHDA and CDR2 is SQIVND (reference sequence). There are 13 residues in the CDR3. V lost 6 bases, J lost 4 bases, and 1 base stayed unmatched. CDR3 sequence: CASRLAGADTQYF. The part of the CDR3 DNA that was read is TGTGCCAGTAGGCTAGCGGGAGCAGATACG.

The sample holds many counts of this clone. The read comes to an end 3 residues before the CDR3 does, leaving the germline J gene to fill in the end. This chain joins TRBV12-3 or TRBV12-4 and TRBJ2-7, with TRBD1 matching over 8 bases. The CDR3 totals 14 residues. After removal of 6 bases from V and 3 bases from J, the junction contained 7 bases not matched to a gene. The CDR3 DNA, read in part, is TGTGCCAGCAGGACGACAGGGGACCTCTACGAG. Its protein is CASRTTGDLYE. The complete CDR3 protein is CASRTTGDLYEQYF.

This clone was counted ten times or more. The CDR3 reads CASSRMTGTNYEQYF. CDR3 bases read: TGCGCCAGCAGCCGCATGACCGGGACAAACTACGAG. J is TRBJ2-7 and V is TRBV4-1, with D possibly being TRBD1 (6 bases). The read falls 3 residues short of the CDR3 end, and the missing part is taken from the germline J gene. The CDR3 consists of 15 residues. Germline CDR1 reads MGHRA; CDR2 reads YSYEKL. Trimming removed 4 bases at V and 3 bases at J, with 16 bases between.

This clone was picked up many times. The sequenced fragment ends 3 residues before the CDR3 boundary, so the rest is inferred from the germline J gene. The chain employs TRBV29-1 and TRBJ2-7; D may be TRBD2 (5 bases). The V end lost 5 bases, the J end lost 0 bases, and 11 bases lay between the germline ends. Germline loops: CDR1 SQVTM, CDR2 ANQGSEA. The CDR3 is 13 amino acids. Partial CDR3 DNA: TGCAGCGTTCCCAGGAGGAGCTCCTACGAG. It translates to CSVPRRSSYE. The entire CDR3 protein reads CSVPRRSSYEQYF.